Each of the 15 T cell receptor beta chains below was sequenced from the same sample in a study of blood T cell repertoires in COVID-19. Assay: immunoSEQ multiplex PCR; the TCRdb copy retains only in-frame clones and omits some. Of about 62,000 clones in the sample, 75% to 90% were seen once. Sequenced input: peripheral blood. All receptors derive from a woman aged 60 to 75 with COVID-19, enrolled during active disease.

V is TRBV7-2 and J is TRBJ2-7; 14 nucleotides line up with TRBD2. V lost 0 bases to trimming and J lost 2 bases; unmatched junction nucleotides: 0. Germline V CDR1 and CDR2: SGHTA, FQGNSA. The CDR3 contains 16 residues. The CDR3: CASSLATSGRAYEQYF. CDR3 DNA: TGTGCCAGCAGCTTAGCGACTAGCGGGAGGGCCTACGAGCAGTACTTC.

The rearrangement uses TRBV9 and TRBJ2-1, with 14 bases aligning to TRBD2. Germline CDR1 and CDR2: SGDLS and YYNGEE. J lost 6 bases, V lost 3 bases, and 2 bases had no gene match. The CDR3 runs to 15 residues. The CDR3 here is CASSDGTSGSNEQFF. In DNA form, the CDR3 reads TGTGCCAGCAGCGACGGGACTAGCGGGAGCAATGAGCAGTTCTTC.

This sequence joins TRBV7-9 and TRBJ1-5; possibly TRBD1 for D (6 bases). Germline V gene data show CDR1 as SEHNR and CDR2 as FQNEAQ (reference sequence). The CDR3 totals 15 residues. The germline V and J ends were trimmed by 5 bases and 5 bases, with 16 bases remaining between them. This chain's CDR3 is CASSPGTTGDQPQHF. The CDR3 DNA reads TGTGCCAGCAGCCCCGGGACAACAGGAGATCAGCCCCAGCATTTT.

This clone was seen once. J is TRBJ1-2 and V is TRBV4-3, with no clear D. The length of the CDR3 is 15 residues. Germline V gene sequence: CDR1 LGHNA, CDR2 YSLEER. The V end lost 6 bases, the J end lost 1 base, and 15 bases lay between the germline ends. DNA of the CDR3: TGCGCCAGCAGTCTAGCATTGGGCTTTAACTATGGCTACACCTTC. As protein: CASSLALGFNYGYTF.

This sequence joins TRBV9 and TRBJ2-7; D is unclear. The germline V gene encodes CDR1 SGDLS and CDR2 YYNGEE. V was trimmed by 0 bases and J by 5 bases, leaving 6 bases between them. The CDR3 has 12 residues. CDR3: CASSVDYDEQYF. The CDR3 coding sequence is TGTGCCAGCAGCGTAGACTACGACGAGCAGTACTTC. The variable domain in full, completed from reference TRBV9 and TRBJ2-7, reads DSGVTQTPKHLITATGQRVTLRCSPRSGDLSVYWYQQSLDQGLQFLIQYYNGEERAKGNILERFSAQQFPDLHSELNLSSLELGDSALYFCASSVDYDEQYFGPGTRLTVT.

The chain links TRBV3-1 (or the pseudogene TRBV3-2) to TRBJ2-3; a weak D match, TRBD2 (5 bases). The germline V gene has CDR1 LGHDT and CDR2 YNNKEL (reference sequence). CDR3 length: 14 amino acids. Trimming took off 1 base at V and 1 base at J, with 6 bases between the two ends. The CDR3 loop is CASSQGLRTDTQYF. DNA of the CDR3: TGTGCCAGCAGCCAAGGACTACGCACAGATACGCAGTATTTT.

The rearrangement uses TRBV4-2 and TRBJ1-4; D is possibly TRBD1 (6 bases). Per germline, CDR1 LGHNA and CDR2 YNFKEQ. With 0 bases removed from V and 0 bases from J, the gap between germline ends came to 11 bases. CDR3 length: 17 residues. As DNA, the CDR3 is TGTGCCAGCAGCCAAGATGGGGGGGGGCCAACTAATGAAAAACTGTTTTTT. As protein: CASSQDGGGPTNEKLFF.

The chain combines TRBV24-1 with TRBJ2-3; the D gene is possibly TRBD1 (5 bases). CDR3 length: 12 residues. V was pared by 8 bases and J by 6 bases, with 11 bases between. Germline V gene lookup returns CDR1 KGHDR and CDR2 SFDVKD. The CDR3 nucleotides are TGTGCCACCATGGACACTACCGATACGCAGTATTTT. Protein sequence: CATMDTTDTQYF.

The rearrangement uses TRBV19 and TRBJ2-5; the match to TRBD1 covers 10 bases. V shed 5 bases and J 5 bases; nucleotides not matched to a gene: 5. Germline CDR1 is LNHDA and CDR2 is SQIVND (reference sequence). This CDR3 is 14 amino acids long. The CDR3 here is CASSPGQGMETQYF. Written as DNA, the CDR3 is TGTGCCAGTAGTCCGGGACAGGGGATGGAGACCCAGTACTTC.

The sample holds one count of this clone. This sequence joins TRBV19 and TRBJ2-2; possible D gene TRBD1, 5 bases. V gave up 1 base and J gave up 8 bases, with 8 bases separating them. CDR1 is LNHDA and CDR2 is SQIVND in the germline V gene (reference sequence). The CDR3 has 13 amino acids. In nucleotides, the CDR3 is TGTGCCAGTAGTATAGCCGCAGGGGGGGAGCTGTTTTTT. Translation: CASSIAAGGELFF.

J is TRBJ1-2 and V is TRBV20-1; D is undetermined. CDR1 and CDR2 from the germline V gene are DFQATT and SNEGSKA (reference sequence). The V and J ends lost 2 bases and 2 bases respectively, with 3 bases between them. CDR3 length: 11 residues. The CDR3, as DNA: TGCAGTGCTAGATTAAACTATGGCTACACCTTC. Protein: CSARLNYGYTF.

The rearrangement joins TRBV9 to TRBJ1-2; D uncertain. The length of the CDR3 is 14 residues. The germline V gene has CDR1 SGDLS and CDR2 YYNGEE. V lost 0 bases and J lost 5, with 11 bases in between. For the CDR3, the DNA is TGTGCCAGCAGCGTAGAGACGGGTAAATATGGCTACACCTTC. Its protein product is CASSVETGKYGYTF.

The chain combines TRBV19 with TRBJ1-5, with D perhaps matching TRBD1 (6 bases). This CDR3 is 16 amino acids long. Germline CDR1 LNHDA, CDR2 SQIVND (reference sequence). V dropped 5 bases and J dropped 7 bases, with 21 bases sitting between them. Here the CDR3 reads CASSPNRGQGKQPQHF. For the CDR3, the DNA is TGTGCCAGTAGTCCCAATCGAGGGCAGGGGAAACAGCCCCAGCATTTT.

This clone was found a few times. This chain joins TRBV2 and TRBJ2-7, with a weak D call TRBD2 (6 bases). The germline V gene has CDR1 SNHLY and CDR2 FYNNEI. The CDR3 loop spans 13 amino acids. Trimming took 4 bases from V and 4 from J, leaving 11 bases between them. CDR3 in DNA: TGTGCCAGCAGTGCCGGGACTGAGTACGAGCAGTACTTC. Protein product: CASSAGTEYEQYF.

CDR3 coding DNA: TGCGCCAGCAGCTTAGGTTTAGGCGGGAGTAACACCGGGGAGCTGTTTTTT. It is translated as CASSLGLGGSNTGELFF. This chain connects TRBV5-1 to TRBJ2-2; 7 bases line up with TRBD2. The CDR3 is made up of 17 amino acids. CDR1 and CDR2 from the germline V gene are SGHRS and YFSETQ. The V and J ends lost 2 bases and 2 bases, in that order; junction bases with no gene match: 9.